The clone carrying this TCR beta chain came up a few times. Its matching antigen is unknown. Together with a sample-barcoded 5' primer, a J-beta primer mix was included in a second PCR lasting roughly 6 to 12 cycles. In TCRdb, the 5' RACE reads were re-called with MiXCR into one record per CDR3 protein. The sample contains about 510,000 distinct CDR3 sequences, roughly a quarter of which appear only once. The CDR3 covers 16 residues. The V gene end was trimmed by 5 bases and the J gene end by 6 bases; junction bases not matched to a gene: 13. Germline lookup yields CDR1 LGHDT and CDR2 YNNKEL (reference sequence). The data stem from a study of blood T cells in healthy people across ages. Study findings and constraints: Roughly linear declines in TCR beta diversity per million T cells occurred with age. A strong correlation was seen between TCR beta diversity and naive T cell percentage.

Each of the donors had 8 to 10 milliliters of peripheral blood drawn into EDTA-treated Vacutainer tubes. Extraction of total RNA produced a minimum of 5.5 micrograms from each sample. The data were also submitted as part of a second study, on T cells of mothers and their children.

The chain recombines TRBV3-1 with TRBJ2-7, with TRBD2 identical over 10 bases. Material: blood. The clonotype was recovered from a boy aged 2 to 10 in good health. CDR3 residues: CASSGRTSGGGGEQYF. The DNA for the CDR3 is TGTGCCAGCAGCGGTCGGACTAGCGGAGGGGGGGGCGAGCAGTACTTC.